This T cell receptor beta chain was observed in a study of identical twins. V shed 5 bases and J shed 0 bases, with 14 bases lying between them. Germline lookup yields CDR1 SGHTA and CDR2 FQGNSA. There are 16 residues in the CDR3. A single record per CDR3 protein comes from TCRdb applying MiXCR to the 5' RACE reads. Among hundreds of thousands of distinct CDR3 sequences listed, 8.6% were seen once. This sample also appeared in a second study, on yellow fever vaccine responses in identical twins.

V usage is TRBV7-2 and J usage is TRBJ2-1; no firm D call. The origin of this receptor is a woman between 18 and 29 years old in good health. Sequenced input: PBMCs. The CDR3 bases are TGTGCCAGCAGCCCTCGCGGAGCTAACTCCTACAATGAGCAGTTCTTC. Translated, it gives CASSPRGANSYNEQFF.